The clone carrying this T cell receptor beta chain has ten or more counts. The antigen is not known. TCRdb passed the reads through MiXCR, listing each CDR3 protein once. The table lists roughly 990,000 distinct CDR3 sequences, about 33% of them singletons. The data stem from a study of T cell repertoires in cytomegalovirus infection. This CDR3 region has 15 residues. V gave up 7 bases and J gave up 3 bases; unmatched junction bases: 12. Per germline, CDR1 SEHNR and CDR2 FQNEAQ (reference sequence). The J gene is TRBJ2-7, the V gene TRBV7-9, with 7 bases aligning to TRBD1. The receptor comes from a human donor in good health (CMV status not recorded). Some clones in this sample may be carry-over from other donors' samples. Sequenced here: cultured CD8+ T cells from PBMCs, sampled from culture after CMV antigen stimulation. The CDR3 loop is CASTSSVDRVYEQYV. In DNA form, the CDR3 reads TGTGCCAGCACCAGCTCGGTCGACAGGGTCTACGAGCAGTACGTC.